This TCR beta chain emerged from a study of T cells in Graves' hyperthyroidism and ophthalmopathy. Amplification yielded TCR beta CDR3 regions, with RNA transcripts as the source. The HTBI primer set drove a first-round RT-PCR of the TCR CDR3. TCRdb used MiXCR to reprocess the multiplex PCR reads, holding one entry per CDR3 protein. The repertoire consists of more than 300,000 distinct CDR3 sequences, with roughly 15% occurring once and the leading ten covering roughly 35%. This clonotype has a count of ten or more. This CDR3 spans 15 amino acids. The trim removed 8 bases at V and 5 bases at J, leaving 9 bases unmatched. Germline V lookup: CDR1 ENHRY, CDR2 SYGVKD. Among the patients, aged 18 to 65, hyperthyroidism was newly diagnosed and had lasted under 2 months.

This chain links TRBV10-3 with TRBJ2-3; 11 bases agree with TRBD1. The sequence derives from a woman aged 25 to 39 with Graves' hyperthyroidism that later progressed to Graves' ophthalmopathy. The sample was blood. The CDR3, as DNA: TGTGCCATCCGCCCCGGGACAGGGGGAGAAGATACGCAGTATTTT. Encoded protein: CAIRPGTGGEDTQYF.